What follows is one T cell receptor beta chain and its context. Profiling relied on immunoSEQ multiplex PCR, and the TCRdb table lists in-frame clones only, not all of them. The data show approximately 120,000 clones, around 87% seen once. The data were obtained in a study of control samples from healthy donors and cancer patients. CDR3 length equals 13 residues. Trimming stripped 1 base from V and 6 bases from J, with 8 bases between. Per germline, CDR1 SGHTS and CDR2 YDEGEE. The sequencing sample was made of blood. The clonotype comes from a man aged 55-75 years in good health. The chain employs TRBV5-8 and TRBJ2-1, with D perhaps matching TRBD2 (5 bases). The CDR3 nucleotides read TGTGCCAGCAGCTTGTGGCTAGCCAATGAGCAGTTCTTC. It specifies CASSLWLANEQFF.